These T cell receptor beta chains were read from a single sample in a study of control samples from healthy donors and cancer patients. Profiled with immunoSEQ multiplex PCR; TCRdb holds only in-frame clones, not every one. The data show about 180,000 clones, around 89% seen once. What was sequenced was blood. Receptors were obtained from a woman between 45 and 60 years old in good health. CDR3s include the opening cysteine and the closing phenylalanine or tryptophan. The order of the fields is J gene, clone size, D gene, V gene, CDR3 DNA, CDR3 protein. A D gene is named only where the DNA matches it firmly. Part of the rows lack a size; the others show once, few, many or a class for expanded clones.

>TRBJ2-7|.|.|TRBV5-1
TGCGCCAGCAGCTTGGGTAGCGAACCCTACGAGCAGTACTTC
CASSLGSEPYEQYF
>TRBJ1-1|.|.|TRBV5-1
TGCGCCAGCAGCACCACCGACCCCACGAACACTGAAGCTTTCTTT
CASSTTDPTNTEAFF
>TRBJ2-1|.|.|TRBV7-2
TGTGCCAGCAGCTCCCTTGATGAGCAGTTCTTC
CASSSLDEQFF
>TRBJ2-7|.|TRBD2|TRBV6-2/TRBV6-3
TGTGCCAGCAGTTGGTGGGACTACCACGTATACGAGCAGTACTTC
CASSWWDYHVYEQYF
>TRBJ1-5|.|TRBD1|TRBV18
TGTGCCAGCTCACTCCCGACCGGGACAGGGAATCAGCCCCAGCATTTT
CASSLPTGTGNQPQHF
>TRBJ1-2|.|.|TRBV15
TGTGCCACCAGCAGAGACGGCCTCGGGGGCTATGGCTACACCTTC
CATSRDGLGGYGYTF
>TRBJ1-5|.|.|TRBV30
TGTGCCTGGAGGGCACAGGGAGGTTATCAGCCCCAGCATTTT
CAWRAQGGYQPQHF
>TRBJ1-1|.|.|TRBV4-2
TGTGCCAGCAGCCAAGGCAATGAAGCTTTCTTT
CASSQGNEAFF
>TRBJ1-1|.|TRBD1|TRBV5-1
TGCGCCAGCAGCTTATCGACAGGGACGGCCACTGAAGCTTTCTTT
CASSLSTGTATEAFF
>TRBJ1-2|.|.|TRBV4-1
TGCGCCAGCAGCCAAACCGTGGAGGGCTGGGGCTACACCTTC
CASSQTVEGWGYTF
>TRBJ2-6|.|.|TRBV5-4
TGTGCCGCGTGGGGGGTGCGGGATGACAGCTCTGGGGCCAACGTCCTGACTTTC
CAAWGVRDDSSGANVLTF
>TRBJ1-5|.|.|TRBV19
TGTGCCAGTAGTATACGGGTATCGCAGCAGCCCCAGCATTTT
CASSIRVSQQPQHF
>TRBJ1-6|.|TRBD1|TRBV6-5
TGTGCCAGTAGATCCGCCGGGACAGGGAATTCACCCCTCCACTTT
CASRSAGTGNSPLHF
>TRBJ2-1|.|.|TRBV3-1/TRBV3-2
TGTGCCAGCAGCCAGACGGCGGGAAGTGAGCAGTTCTTC
CASSQTAGSEQFF
>TRBJ1-4|.|.|TRBV27
TGTGCCAGCAGTTTAAACGGAGGGGAAAAACTGTTTTTT
CASSLNGGEKLFF
>TRBJ2-7|once|TRBD1|TRBV5-6
TGTGCCAGCAGCTCGGCGGGTACAGGGGGGGAGCAGTACTTC
CASSSAGTGGEQYF
>TRBJ2-5|.|.|TRBV29-1
TGCAGCGTCGCACGCGAGGGCACGGCCCAGTACTTC
CSVAREGTAQYF
>TRBJ2-3|.|.|TRBV6-1
TGTGCCAGCAGTGAGGGAGATACGCAGTATTTT
CASSEGDTQYF
>TRBJ1-3|.|.|TRBV2
TGTGCCAGCAGTGAAGAACACGGAAACACCATATATTTT
CASSEEHGNTIYF
>TRBJ2-6|.|.|TRBV11-2
TGTGCCAGCAGCGCCTGGGCGGGCTCTGGGGCCAACGTCCTGACTTTC
CASSAWAGSGANVLTF
>TRBJ2-1|once|TRBD1|TRBV4-1
TGCGCCAGCAGCCAAGATTTTGAGGTACAGGGGTACAATGAGCAGTTCTTC
CASSQDFEVQGYNEQFF
>TRBJ2-2|.|TRBD2|TRBV6-2/TRBV6-3
TGTGCCAGCAGTTACTCCCAGGGACTAAACACCGGGGAGCTGTTTTTT
CASSYSQGLNTGELFF
>TRBJ1-5|.|TRBD1|TRBV7-2
TGTGCCAGCAGCCCTGGACAGGGGGGTTATCAGCCCCAGCATTTT
CASSPGQGGYQPQHF
>TRBJ1-3|.|.|TRBV4-1
TGCGCCAGCAGCCAAGATTCTGGGGTTGGCGGAAACACCATATATTTT
CASSQDSGVGGNTIYF
>TRBJ2-7|.|TRBD1|TRBV15
TGTGCCACCAGCGGGGGGACAGGACCCCCGAGCTCCTACGAGCAGTACTTC
CATSGGTGPPSSYEQYF
>TRBJ2-7|few|.|TRBV4-3
TGCGCCAGCAGCCAAGACACCCCCTACGAGCAGTACTTC
CASSQDTPYEQYF
>TRBJ1-2|.|TRBD1|TRBV5-1
TGCGCCAGCAGCTTAGGGGACAGGGGAGACATCTATGGCTACACCTTC
CASSLGDRGDIYGYTF
>TRBJ2-7|.|.|TRBV5-8
TGTGCCAGCAGCTTGGAGGTTTGGGTCCACGAGCAGTACTTC
CASSLEVWVHEQYF
>TRBJ2-7|few|.|TRBV7-8
TGTGCCAGCAGCTTATGGGCCATGGCGGGCGAGCAGTACTTC
CASSLWAMAGEQYF
>TRBJ1-5|.|.|TRBV19
TGTGCCAGTAGTCTGGACGGCTACAATCAGCCCCAGCATTTT
CASSLDGYNQPQHF
>TRBJ2-1|.|.|TRBV6-2/TRBV6-3
TGTGCCAGCAGTACCCCGTACCCAATTACTAGCCGATCCTACAATGAGCAGTTCTTC
CASSTPYPITSRSYNEQFF
>TRBJ1-3|.|.|TRBV30
TGTGCCTGGAGGTTAAGTGCAAACTCTGGAAACACCATATATTTT
CAWRLSANSGNTIYF
>TRBJ2-7|.|TRBD1|TRBV4-1
TGCGCCAGCAGCCAAGGGGGACAGACCTACGAGCAGTACTTC
CASSQGGQTYEQYF
>TRBJ2-7|.|.|TRBV30
TGTGCCTGGAGTGGAAGCCTACGAAGCTCGCAGTACTTC
CAWSGSLRSSQYF
>TRBJ1-1|.|.|TRBV29-1
TGCAGCGTCAGGGACACTGAAGCTTTCTTT
CSVRDTEAFF
>TRBJ1-5|.|.|TRBV4-1
TGCGCCAGCAGCCAAGATTCGGGTCAGCCCCAGCATTTT
CASSQDSGQPQHF
>TRBJ1-1|.|TRBD1|TRBV28
TGTGCCAGCAGTTTTCAGGGACAGGGAGGTGACCCTGAAGCTTTCTTT
CASSFQGQGGDPEAFF
>TRBJ1-5|.|.|TRBV4-3
TGCGCCAGCAGCCAAGTCAGGAACAATCAGCCCCAGCATTTT
CASSQVRNNQPQHF
>TRBJ2-1|.|.|TRBV11-2
TGTGCCAGCAGCTTAGGCGGGGTGCAGACCAATGAGCAGTTCTTC
CASSLGGVQTNEQFF
>TRBJ1-6|.|.|TRBV7-2
TGTGCCAGCAGCTCAAGCGCAGGGAGGTCACCCCTCCACTTT
CASSSSAGRSPLHF
>TRBJ1-2|.|TRBD1|TRBV29-1
TGCAGCGTTACCCCGCCCGGACAGGGAGAGGGTGGCTACACCTTC
CSVTPPGQGEGGYTF
>TRBJ1-3|few|TRBD1|TRBV18
TGTGCCAGCTCCCAACAGGGGGCCGGTGGAAACACCATATATTTT
CASSQQGAGGNTIYF
>TRBJ2-1|.|TRBD1|TRBV5-4
TGTGCCAGCAGCCCAAACAGGGGGCGCTTGAATGAGCAGTTCTTC
CASSPNRGRLNEQFF
>TRBJ1-4|.|.|TRBV6-1
TGTGCCAGCAGTGAACAGGGCGAGAAACTGTTTTTT
CASSEQGEKLFF
>TRBJ1-3|.|.|TRBV5-1
TGCGCCAGCAGCTTCGGCGTCTCCGACTCTGGAAACACCATATATTTT
CASSFGVSDSGNTIYF
>TRBJ2-3|.|TRBD1|TRBV5-6
TGTGCCAGCAGCTTTGGGACAGGCACAGATACGCAGTATTTT
CASSFGTGTDTQYF
>TRBJ2-1|few|.|TRBV10-3
TGTGCCATCAGTGAGGGCAATGAGCAGTTCTTC
CAISEGNEQFF
>TRBJ1-5|.|.|TRBV30
TGTGCCTGGAGGGGCCCCCACCCCAATCAGCCCCAGCATTTT
CAWRGPHPNQPQHF
>TRBJ1-2|.|.|TRBV28
TGTGCCAGCAGTTTAACCGGGACACTCGAGGTCTATGGCTACACCTTC
CASSLTGTLEVYGYTF
>TRBJ1-2|.|.|TRBV27
TGTGCCAGCAGTTCGACAGTTAACTATGGCTACACCTTC
CASSSTVNYGYTF
>TRBJ1-2|many|.|TRBV14
TGTGCCAGCAGCCAAGGAAGTGGCTACACCTTC
CASSQGSGYTF